This is a list of T cell receptor beta chains from one sample in a study of metastatic and nonmetastatic thyroid tumors. From the PCR reads, TCRdb re-called clones with MiXCR. This repertoire shows 26,000 or so clones, 16% found once; its top ten account for around 4.4%. The sample consisted of blood. These receptors came from a female donor with papillary thyroid cancer or a benign thyroid nodule (not recorded which). Some clones in this sample may be carry-over from other donors' samples. The CDR3 runs from the conserved cysteine through the conserved F or W. The order of the fields is V gene, J gene, D gene, clone size, CDR3 DNA, CDR3 protein. A D gene is named only where the DNA matches it firmly. Rows may omit the clone size; those that give it use once, few, many or a size class.

>TRBV6-2/TRBV6-3|TRBJ1-5|TRBD1|many
TGTGCCAGCAGTTACGTTCCGGGACAGGGGGGGCCTGGCGATCAGCCCCAGCATTTT
CASSYVPGQGGPGDQPQHF
>TRBV27|TRBJ2-1|TRBD2|NA
TGTGCCAGCAGTAACTCGACTAGCGGGAGGGCCAGGAATGAGCAGTTCTTC
CASSNSTSGRARNEQFF
>TRBV28|TRBJ2-7|NA|few
TGTGCCAGCAGTTGTGTAGGGTCCTACGAGCAGTACTTC
CASSCVGSYEQYF
>TRBV11-3|TRBJ2-7|TRBD2|NA
TGTGCCAGCAGTGGCCTAGCGGGAGGGGGCGAGCAGTACTTC
CASSGLAGGGEQYF
>TRBV25-1|TRBJ2-7|TRBD1|medium-sized
TGTGCCAGCAGTGATGCTAGGGCCGGGACAGGGAGACACGAGCAGTACTTC
CASSDARAGTGRHEQYF
>TRBV6-1|TRBJ2-3|NA|NA
TGTGCCAGCAGTGTAGGGACACCGAGCACAGGTACGCAGTATTTT
CASSVGTPSTGTQYF
>TRBV30|TRBJ2-7|TRBD2|NA
TGTGCCTGGAGGGGACGGACTAGCGGGAGGGACGAGCAGTACTTC
CAWRGRTSGRDEQYF
>TRBV2|TRBJ2-2|TRBD2|NA
TGTGCCAGCAGTACTAGCGGTTCGAACACCGGGGAGCTGTTTTTT
CASSTSGSNTGELFF
>TRBV11-2|TRBJ2-7|NA|medium-sized
TGTGCCAGCAGCTTACCCGATTCCCACGAGCAGTACTTC
CASSLPDSHEQYF
>TRBV5-1|TRBJ1-1|NA|NA
TGCGCCAGCGGCTACGAAAGGGCCGTTGAAGCTTTCTTT
CASGYERAVEAFF
>TRBV30|TRBJ2-1|NA|many
TGTGCCTGGAGTGTCAGGGGCTCCTACAATGAGCAGTTCTTC
CAWSVRGSYNEQFF
>TRBV5-5|TRBJ2-3|NA|many
TGTGCCAGCAGCTTCTGGACAGCTCAGGGTGATACGCAGTATTTT
CASSFWTAQGDTQYF
>TRBV4-1|TRBJ1-2|TRBD1|many
TGCGCCAGCAGCCAAGATCGGCTGACAGGGAGTTCGTCACCTTATGGCTACACCTTC
CASSQDRLTGSSSPYGYTF
>TRBV15|TRBJ2-3|NA|NA
TGTGCCACCAGCAGGGGGAAGGGGGTCGTCACATATACGCAGTATTTT
CATSRGKGVVTYTQYF
>TRBV2|TRBJ2-7|NA|many
TGTGCCAGCAGTTCCGGGACCCACTCCTACGAGCAGTACTTC
CASSSGTHSYEQYF
>TRBV4-1|TRBJ1-1|TRBD1|NA
TGCGCCAGCAGCCAAGCCGGGACAGGGCCGAACACTGAAGCTTTCTTT
CASSQAGTGPNTEAFF
>TRBV6-6|TRBJ1-4|TRBD1|many
TGTGCCAGCAGTTACTCGGGACAGTCTAATGAAAAACTGTTTTTT
CASSYSGQSNEKLFF
>TRBV18|TRBJ2-1|NA|many
TGTGCCAGCTCACCTAACCTCGAGACTTACAATGAGCAGTTCTTC
CASSPNLETYNEQFF
>TRBV4-1|TRBJ2-1|NA|NA
TGCGCCAGCAGCCCGACGGAAAGCTATGAGCAGTTCTTC
CASSPTESYEQFF
>TRBV6-1|TRBJ1-1|NA|many
TGTGCCAGCCGAGCCACAGGGAGCACTGAAGCTTTCTTT
CASRATGSTEAFF
>TRBV29-1|TRBJ2-1|TRBD2|many
TGCAGCGCCGAGGGGACTAGCGGGATTAATGAGCAGTTCTTC
CSAEGTSGINEQFF
>TRBV9|TRBJ2-3|TRBD1|many
TGTGCCAGCAGCGTAGTAGGACAGGGGGGAGATACGCAGTATTTT
CASSVVGQGGDTQYF
>TRBV28|TRBJ2-7|TRBD2|NA
TGTGCCAGCAGTTCGCTAACCCCCGGGACTAGCGGGAGAGGGGCGGGGGAGCAGTACTTC
CASSSLTPGTSGRGAGEQYF
>TRBV4-1|TRBJ1-1|TRBD1|NA
TGCGCCAGCAGCCATCGGGACAGGGTCCCTGAAGCTTTCTTT
CASSHRDRVPEAFF
>TRBV3-1|TRBJ2-4|TRBD2|many
TGTGCCAGCAGCCAACCAAGGACTAGCGGAAACATTCAGTACTTC
CASSQPRTSGNIQYF
>TRBV6-5|TRBJ2-2|TRBD2|many
TGTGCCAGCAGTTACAGTCTAGCGGGTAGCACCGGGGAGCTGTTTTTT
CASSYSLAGSTGELFF
>TRBV5-1|TRBJ2-5|NA|many
TGCGCCAGCAGCTTGGGGGGAGGAGGGCCGCGAAGGGAGACCCAGTACTTC
CASSLGGGGPRRETQYF
>TRBV13|TRBJ2-7|TRBD2|medium-sized
TGTGCCAGCAGCTCACGGACCGGACTAGCGCCGTCCTACGAGCAGTACTTC
CASSSRTGLAPSYEQYF
>TRBV4-1|TRBJ2-7|NA|many
TGCGCCAGCAGCCAAGATGTCCAGGGTCCAGCCTACGAGCAGTACTTC
CASSQDVQGPAYEQYF
>TRBV27|TRBJ2-1|NA|NA
TGTGCCAGCAGTTTAGGCCTAGGGGCAAATGAGCGGTTCTTC
CASSLGLGANERFF
>TRBV6-5|TRBJ2-1|NA|many
TGTGCCAGCAGTTACGACGGGAGTAGGTACAATGAGCAGTTCTTC
CASSYDGSRYNEQFF
>TRBV6-1|TRBJ1-3|TRBD1|medium-sized
TGTGCCAGCAGTCAGACAGGGCCTGGAAACACCATATATTTT
CASSQTGPGNTIYF
>TRBV7-8|TRBJ2-2|TRBD2|many
TGTGCCAGCAGGATAGCGGGAGGACACACCGGGGAGCTGTTTTTT
CASRIAGGHTGELFF
>TRBV3-1|TRBJ2-7|TRBD2|many
TGTGCCAGCAGCCAAGGGAGACTAGCAGACGAGCAGTACTTC
CASSQGRLADEQYF
>TRBV28|TRBJ2-6|NA|NA
TGTGCCAGCAGTTCAGGACAGTTCTCTGGGGCCAACGTCCTGACTTTC
CASSSGQFSGANVLTF
>TRBV20-1|TRBJ2-7|TRBD2|NA
TGCAGTGCTAGAGATCCACTAGCGCATAGCTCCTACGAGCAGTACTTC
CSARDPLAHSSYEQYF
>TRBV30|TRBJ2-1|TRBD2|many
TGTGCCTGGAGCCCGGGACTAGCGGGAGTCAATGAGCAGTTCTTC
CAWSPGLAGVNEQFF
>TRBV3-1|TRBJ1-1|NA|many
TGTGCCAGCAGCCAAGGTACTTCCGCGAAAAAAGCTTTCTTT
CASSQGTSAKKAFF
>TRBV11-1|TRBJ2-3|TRBD2|many
TGTGCCAGCAGCGCAGCTAGCGGGAGAACAGATACGCAGTATTTT
CASSAASGRTDTQYF
>TRBV12-3/TRBV12-4|TRBJ1-3|NA|medium-sized
TGTGCCAGCAGTTGGGACGCGAGCTCTGGAAACACCATATATTTT
CASSWDASSGNTIYF
>TRBV2|TRBJ1-2|NA|many
TGTGCCAGCAGTCTAGGGATGTACTATGGCTACACCTTC
CASSLGMYYGYTF
>TRBV6-1|TRBJ2-3|TRBD2|NA
TGTGCCAGCAGTGTAACAGGACTAGCTGGAGATACGCAGTATTTT
CASSVTGLAGDTQYF
>TRBV30|TRBJ1-1|NA|once
TGTGCCTGGAATGATTGGGGTGAAGCTTTCTTT
CAWNDWGEAFF
>TRBV19|TRBJ1-5|NA|many
TGTGCCAGTAGTACTCTTCCAGGGACTAGTGATCAGCCCCAGCATTTT
CASSTLPGTSDQPQHF
>TRBV3-1|TRBJ2-1|NA|NA
TGTGCCAGCAGCCAAGTTCGTTACAATGAGCAGTTCTTC
CASSQVRYNEQFF
>TRBV10-1|TRBJ2-2|NA|many
TGCGCCAGCAGTGAGTCATACGGGAGAGGGGAGCTGTTTTTT
CASSESYGRGELFF
>TRBV5-1|TRBJ2-5|TRBD1|once
TGCGCCAGCAGCTACAGGGGGGCCCAAGAGACCCAGTACTTC
CASSYRGAQETQYF
>TRBV20-1|TRBJ2-1|TRBD2|NA
TGCAGTGCCCTCCGAACTAGCGGGATAAACAATGAGCAGTTCTTC
CSALRTSGINNEQFF
>TRBV6-1|TRBJ2-7|NA|few
TGTGCCAGCAGGAATCTGGAGTACGGGGAGAGCTCCTACGAGCAGTACTTC
CASRNLEYGESSYEQYF
>TRBV6-1|TRBJ2-7|NA|medium-sized
TGTGCCAGCAGTGAAGGTTGGGTGGACTACGAGCAGTACTTC
CASSEGWVDYEQYF
>TRBV9|TRBJ2-7|NA|many
TGTGCCAGCAGCGTAGGTCAGACCCCTTACGAGCAGTACTTC
CASSVGQTPYEQYF
>TRBV11-2|TRBJ1-1|NA|NA
TGTGCCAGCAGCCCACGGGAAATTGGCACTGAAGCTTTCTTT
CASSPREIGTEAFF
>TRBV3-1|TRBJ1-1|NA|many
TGTGCCAGCAGCCACCGTCCCCGGAACACTGAAGCTTTCTTT
CASSHRPRNTEAFF
>TRBV4-1|TRBJ1-3|NA|once
TGCGCCAGCAGCCAAGGGGGGACCGGCAACACCATATATTTT
CASSQGGTGNTIYF
>TRBV6-5|TRBJ1-1|NA|NA
TGTGCCAGCAGTTTCATGCGGGGTATGAACACTGAAGCTTTCTTT
CASSFMRGMNTEAFF
>TRBV2|TRBJ2-7|TRBD1|NA
TGTGCCAGCAGTGGGATAGGACAGGCCTACGAGCAGTACTTC
CASSGIGQAYEQYF
>TRBV6-1|TRBJ1-5|NA|few
TGTGCCAGCAGCAATAATCAGCCCCAGCATTTT
CASSNNQPQHF
>TRBV20-1|TRBJ1-5|NA|medium-sized
TGCAGTGGTAAGCCAGGGGGCAATCAGCCCCAGCATTTT
CSGKPGGNQPQHF
>TRBV28|TRBJ2-5|TRBD2|many
TGTGCCAGCAGTACCCCCCCGCGGTCTAGCGGGAGGTACCAAGAGACCCAGTACTTC
CASSTPPRSSGRYQETQYF